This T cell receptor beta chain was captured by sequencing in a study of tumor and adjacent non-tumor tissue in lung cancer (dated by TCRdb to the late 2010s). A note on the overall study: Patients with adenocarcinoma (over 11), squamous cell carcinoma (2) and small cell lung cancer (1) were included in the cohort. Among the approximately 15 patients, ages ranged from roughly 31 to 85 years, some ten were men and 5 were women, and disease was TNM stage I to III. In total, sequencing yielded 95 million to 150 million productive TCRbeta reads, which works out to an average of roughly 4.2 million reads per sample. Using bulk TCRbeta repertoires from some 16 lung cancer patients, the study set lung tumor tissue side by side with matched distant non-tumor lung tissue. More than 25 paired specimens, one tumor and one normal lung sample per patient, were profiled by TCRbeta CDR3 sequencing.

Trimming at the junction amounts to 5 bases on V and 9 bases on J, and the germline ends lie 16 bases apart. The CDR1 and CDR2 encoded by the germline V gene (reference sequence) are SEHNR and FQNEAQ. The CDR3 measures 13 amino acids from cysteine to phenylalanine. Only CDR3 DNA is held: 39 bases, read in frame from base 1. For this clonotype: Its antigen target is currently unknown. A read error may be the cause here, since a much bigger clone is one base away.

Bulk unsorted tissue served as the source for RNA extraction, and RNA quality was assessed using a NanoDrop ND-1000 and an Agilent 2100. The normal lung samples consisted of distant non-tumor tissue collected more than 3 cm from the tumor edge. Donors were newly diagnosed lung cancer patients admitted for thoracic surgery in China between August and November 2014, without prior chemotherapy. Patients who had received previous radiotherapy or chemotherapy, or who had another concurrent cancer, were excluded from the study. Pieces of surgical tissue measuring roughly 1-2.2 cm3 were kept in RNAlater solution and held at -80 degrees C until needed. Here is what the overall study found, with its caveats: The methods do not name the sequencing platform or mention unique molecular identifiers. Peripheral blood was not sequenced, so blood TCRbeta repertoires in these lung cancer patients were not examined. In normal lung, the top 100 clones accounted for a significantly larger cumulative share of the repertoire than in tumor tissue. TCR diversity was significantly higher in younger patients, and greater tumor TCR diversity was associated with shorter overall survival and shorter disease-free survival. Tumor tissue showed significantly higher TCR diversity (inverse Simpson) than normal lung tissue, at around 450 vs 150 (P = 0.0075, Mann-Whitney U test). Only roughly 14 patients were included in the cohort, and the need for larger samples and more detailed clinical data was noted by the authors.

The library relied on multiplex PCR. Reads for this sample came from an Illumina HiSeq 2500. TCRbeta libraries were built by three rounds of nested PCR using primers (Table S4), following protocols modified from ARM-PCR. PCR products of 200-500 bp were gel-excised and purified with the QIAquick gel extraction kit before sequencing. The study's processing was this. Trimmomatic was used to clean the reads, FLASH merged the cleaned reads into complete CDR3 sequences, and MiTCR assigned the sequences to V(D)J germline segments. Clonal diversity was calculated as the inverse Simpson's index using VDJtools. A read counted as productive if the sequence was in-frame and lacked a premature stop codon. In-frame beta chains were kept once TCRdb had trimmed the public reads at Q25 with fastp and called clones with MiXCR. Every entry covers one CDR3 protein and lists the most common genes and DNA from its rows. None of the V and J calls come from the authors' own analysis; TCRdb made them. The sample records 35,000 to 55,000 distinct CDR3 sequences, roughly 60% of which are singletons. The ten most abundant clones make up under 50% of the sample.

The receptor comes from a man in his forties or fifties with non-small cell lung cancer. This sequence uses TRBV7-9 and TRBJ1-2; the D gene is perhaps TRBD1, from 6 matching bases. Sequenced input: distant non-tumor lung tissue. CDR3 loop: CASSRTAKYRYTF. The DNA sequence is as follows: TGTGCCAGCAGCCGGACAGCCAAATATCGCTACACCTTC. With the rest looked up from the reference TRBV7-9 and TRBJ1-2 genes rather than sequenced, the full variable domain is DTGVSQNPRHKITKRGQNVTFRCDPISEHNRLYWYRQTLGQGPEFLTYFQNEAQLEKSRLLSDRFSAERPKGSFSTLEIQRTEQGDSAMYLCASSRTAKYRYTFGSGTRLTVV.